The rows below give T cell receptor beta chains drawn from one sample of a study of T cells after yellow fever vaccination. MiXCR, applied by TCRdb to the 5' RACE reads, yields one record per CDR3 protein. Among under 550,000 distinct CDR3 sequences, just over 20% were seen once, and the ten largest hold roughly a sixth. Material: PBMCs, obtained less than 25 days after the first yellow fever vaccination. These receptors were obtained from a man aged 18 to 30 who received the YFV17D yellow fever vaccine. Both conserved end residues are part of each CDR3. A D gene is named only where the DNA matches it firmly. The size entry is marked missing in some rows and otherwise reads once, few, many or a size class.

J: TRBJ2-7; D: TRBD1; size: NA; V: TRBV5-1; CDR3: CASSLGWTGTVYEQYF; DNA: TGCGCCAGCAGCTTGGGATGGACCGGGACAGTTTACGAGCAGTACTTC
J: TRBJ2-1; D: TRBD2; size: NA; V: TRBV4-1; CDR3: CASSQDRLAGGQFF; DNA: TGCGCCAGCAGCCAAGATCGCCTAGCGGGAGGCCAGTTCTTC
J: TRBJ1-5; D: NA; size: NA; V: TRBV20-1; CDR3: CSAIRQINQPQHF; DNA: TGCAGTGCCATCCGACAGATTAATCAGCCCCAGCATTTT
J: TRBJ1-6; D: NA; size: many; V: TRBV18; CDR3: CASRADQDSPLHF; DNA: TGTGCCAGCCGGGCGGACCAGGATTCACCCCTCCACTTT
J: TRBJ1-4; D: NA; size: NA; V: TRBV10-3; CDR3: CAINFGPNEKLFF; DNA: TGTGCCATCAATTTTGGCCCTAATGAAAAACTGTTTTTT
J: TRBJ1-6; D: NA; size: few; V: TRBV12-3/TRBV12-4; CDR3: CASSSHRDPYNSPLHF; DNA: TGTGCCAGCAGTTCACACAGGGACCCCTATAATTCACCCCTCCACTTT
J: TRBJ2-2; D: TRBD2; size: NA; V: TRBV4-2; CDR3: CASGRTSGELFF; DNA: TGTGCCAGCGGACGGACTAGCGGGGAGCTGTTTTTT
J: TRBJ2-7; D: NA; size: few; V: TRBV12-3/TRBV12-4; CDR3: CASRYPGGDEQYF; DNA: TGTGCCAGCAGATACCCCGGTGGGGACGAGCAGTACTTC
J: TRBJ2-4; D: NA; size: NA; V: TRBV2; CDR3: CSSSDPGLAKNIQYF; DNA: TGTTCCAGCAGTGACCCAGGATTGGCCAAAAACATTCAGTACTTC
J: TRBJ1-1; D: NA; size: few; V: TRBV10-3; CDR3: CAISESKGSLNTEAFF; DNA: TGTGCCATCAGTGAGTCGAAGGGCAGCTTGAACACTGAAGCTTTCTTT
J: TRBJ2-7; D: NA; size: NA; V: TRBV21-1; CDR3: CASSPRKRYSYEQYF; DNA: TGTGCCAGCAGCCCGCGTAAGAGGTACTCCTACGAGCAGTACTTC
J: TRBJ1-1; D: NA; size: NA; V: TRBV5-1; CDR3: CASQRGTEAFF; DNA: TGCGCCAGCCAAAGGGGGACTGAAGCTTTCTTT
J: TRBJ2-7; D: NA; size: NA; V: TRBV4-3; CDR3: CASSQDRGGIYEQYF; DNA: TGCGCCAGCAGCCAAGATAGAGGTGGTATTTACGAGCAGTACTTC
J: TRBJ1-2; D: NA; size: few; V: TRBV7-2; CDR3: CASSLVGSGNYGYTF; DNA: TGTGCCAGCAGCTTAGTAGGATCGGGGAACTATGGCTACACCTTC
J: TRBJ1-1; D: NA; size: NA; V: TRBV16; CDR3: CASSSGKRTEAFF; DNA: TGTGCCAGCAGTTCAGGGAAAAGGACTGAAGCTTTCTTT
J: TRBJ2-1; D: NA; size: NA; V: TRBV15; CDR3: CATSREPGVYNEQFF; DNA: TGTGCCACCAGCAGAGAACCGGGGGTTTACAATGAGCAGTTCTTC
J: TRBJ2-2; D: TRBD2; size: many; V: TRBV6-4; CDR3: CASSDGTSTGELFF; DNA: TGTGCCAGCAGTGACGGGACTAGCACCGGGGAGCTGTTTTTT
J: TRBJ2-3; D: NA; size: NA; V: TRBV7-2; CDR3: CASRFGPAGSYTQYF; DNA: TGTGCCAGCAGATTCGGTCCCGCGGGGTCATATACGCAGTATTTT
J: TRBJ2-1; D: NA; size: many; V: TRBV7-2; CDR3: CASSLGGAWYNEQFF; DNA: TGTGCCAGCAGCTTAGGGGGGGCCTGGTACAATGAGCAGTTCTTC
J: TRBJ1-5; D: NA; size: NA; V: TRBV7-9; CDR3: CASSSTCQPQHF; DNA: TGTGCCAGCAGCTCCACTTGTCAGCCCCAGCATTTT
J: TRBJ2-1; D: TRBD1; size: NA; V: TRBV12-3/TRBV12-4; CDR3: CASSLGTGVNGQFF; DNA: TGTGCCAGCAGTTTGGGGACAGGGGTAAATGGGCAGTTCTTC
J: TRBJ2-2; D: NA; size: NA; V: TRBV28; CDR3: CASSPSTKELFF; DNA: TGTGCCAGCAGTCCTTCTACAAAGGAGCTGTTTTTT
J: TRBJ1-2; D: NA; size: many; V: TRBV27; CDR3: CASSPQGSGYGYTF; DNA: TGTGCCAGCAGTCCACAGGGCTCGGGCTATGGCTACACCTTC
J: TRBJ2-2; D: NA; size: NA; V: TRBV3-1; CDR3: CASSQARAAGELFF; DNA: TGTGCCAGCAGCCAAGCTAGAGCAGCCGGGGAGCTGTTTTTT
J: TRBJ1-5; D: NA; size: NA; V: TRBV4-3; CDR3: CASSQVAGFGNQPQHF; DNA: TGCGCCAGCAGCCAAGTGGCGGGGTTCGGCAATCAGCCCCAGCATTTT
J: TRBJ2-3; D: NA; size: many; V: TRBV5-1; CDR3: CASTIQQGPADTQYF; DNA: TGCGCCAGCACGATCCAACAGGGTCCCGCAGATACGCAGTATTTT
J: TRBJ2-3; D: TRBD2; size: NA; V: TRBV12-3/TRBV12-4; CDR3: CASRGGGSGVDTQYF; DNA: TGTGCCAGCAGGGGCGGGGGTTCTGGGGTCGATACGCAGTATTTT
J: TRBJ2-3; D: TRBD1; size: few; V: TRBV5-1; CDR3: CASSSGRTGSTDTQYF; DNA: TGCGCCAGCAGCTCGGGTCGGACAGGGAGCACAGATACGCAGTATTTT
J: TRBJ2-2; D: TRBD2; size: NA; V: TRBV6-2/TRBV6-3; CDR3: CASSQPGGPGTGELFF; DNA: TGTGCCAGCAGTCAACCGGGGGGGCCGGGCACCGGGGAGCTGTTTTTT
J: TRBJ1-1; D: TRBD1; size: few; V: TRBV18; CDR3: CASTPAGGFGAFF; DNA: TGTGCCAGCACCCCGGCAGGGGGCTTTGGAGCTTTCTTT
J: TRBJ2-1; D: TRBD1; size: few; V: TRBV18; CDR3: CASSPGQGQPLQFF; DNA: TGTGCCAGCTCACCGGGACAGGGGCAACCCCTGCAGTTCTTC
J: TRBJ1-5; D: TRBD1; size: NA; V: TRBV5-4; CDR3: CASSRTGGRGNQPQHF; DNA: TGTGCCAGCAGCCGGACAGGGGGCAGGGGCAATCAGCCCCAGCATTTT
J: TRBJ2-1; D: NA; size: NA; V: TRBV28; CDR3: CASSSSGGANNEQFF; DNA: TGTGCCAGCAGTTCCTCTGGGGGGGCCAACAATGAGCAGTTCTTC
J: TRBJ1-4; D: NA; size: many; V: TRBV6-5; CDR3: CASSYSQTREKLFF; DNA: TGTGCCAGCAGTTACTCACAGACGCGTGAAAAACTGTTTTTT
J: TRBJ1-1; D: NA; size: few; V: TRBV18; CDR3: CASSGIRGNTEAFF; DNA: TGTGCCAGCTCGGGGATCAGGGGGAACACTGAAGCTTTCTTT
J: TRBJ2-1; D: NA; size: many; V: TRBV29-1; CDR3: CSVRREGARFF; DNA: TGCAGCGTCCGGAGGGAGGGGGCTCGGTTCTTC
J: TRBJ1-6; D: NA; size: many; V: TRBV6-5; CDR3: CASRPGRDNSPLHF; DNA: TGTGCCAGCAGACCGGGACGGGATAATTCACCCCTCCACTTT
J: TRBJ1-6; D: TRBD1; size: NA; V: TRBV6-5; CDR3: CASSYSGQDGSPLHF; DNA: TGTGCCAGCAGTTACTCTGGACAGGACGGTTCACCCCTCCACTTT
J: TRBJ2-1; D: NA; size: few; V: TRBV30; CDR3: CAWESKVQFF; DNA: TGTGCCTGGGAGTCCAAGGTTCAGTTCTTC
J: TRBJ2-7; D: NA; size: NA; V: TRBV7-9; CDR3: CASSLVSGYEQYF; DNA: TGTGCCAGCAGCTTAGTGTCGGGTTACGAGCAGTACTTC
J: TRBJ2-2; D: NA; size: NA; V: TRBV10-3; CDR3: CAIKVGLTGELFF; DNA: TGTGCCATCAAGGTTGGCCTCACCGGGGAGCTGTTTTTT
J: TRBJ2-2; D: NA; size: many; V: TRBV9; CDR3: CASTRENTGELFF; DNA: TGTGCCAGCACCCGGGAGAACACCGGGGAGCTGTTTTTT
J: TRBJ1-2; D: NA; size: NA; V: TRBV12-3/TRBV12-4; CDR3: CASSLRGTDYGYTF; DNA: TGTGCCAGCAGTTTGCGTGGGACGGACTATGGCTACACCTTC
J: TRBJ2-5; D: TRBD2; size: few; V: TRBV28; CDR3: CASSLAGAGVTQETQYF; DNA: TGTGCCAGCAGTTTGGCCGGGGCGGGGGTCACTCAGGAGACCCAGTACTTC
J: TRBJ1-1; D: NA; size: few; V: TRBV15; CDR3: CATSRAGTAFDTEAFF; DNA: TGTGCCACCAGCAGAGCCGGGACGGCCTTTGACACTGAAGCTTTCTTT
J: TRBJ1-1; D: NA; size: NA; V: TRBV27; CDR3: CASSLSWDPTEAFF; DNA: TGTGCCAGCAGTTTAAGTTGGGACCCCACTGAAGCTTTCTTT
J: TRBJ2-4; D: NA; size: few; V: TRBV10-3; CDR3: CAISDSPNKNIQYF; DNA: TGTGCCATCAGTGACAGTCCAAACAAAAACATTCAGTACTTC
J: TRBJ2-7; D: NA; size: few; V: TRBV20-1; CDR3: CSARDETYEQYF; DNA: TGCAGTGCTAGAGATGAGACCTACGAGCAGTACTTC
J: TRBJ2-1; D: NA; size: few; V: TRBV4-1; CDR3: CASSQGQPTYNEQFF; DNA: TGCGCCAGCAGCCAAGGACAACCGACCTACAATGAGCAGTTCTTC
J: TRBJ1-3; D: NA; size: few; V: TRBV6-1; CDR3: CASRVSGNTIYF; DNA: TGTGCCAGCAGGGTTTCTGGAAACACCATATATTTT